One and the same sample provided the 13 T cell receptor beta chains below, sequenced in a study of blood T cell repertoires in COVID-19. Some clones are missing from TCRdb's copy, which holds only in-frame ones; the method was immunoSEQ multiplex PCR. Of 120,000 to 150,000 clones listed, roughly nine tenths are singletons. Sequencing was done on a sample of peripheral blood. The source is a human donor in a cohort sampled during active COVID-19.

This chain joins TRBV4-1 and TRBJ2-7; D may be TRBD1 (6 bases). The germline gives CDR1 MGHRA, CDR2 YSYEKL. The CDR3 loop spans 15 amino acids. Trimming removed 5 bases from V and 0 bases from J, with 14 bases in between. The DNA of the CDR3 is TGCGCCAGCAGCAAAACAGGGCCAAGCTCCTACGAGCAGTACTTC. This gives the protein CASSKTGPSSYEQYF.

The CDR3 sequence: CASSLLESYTF. In DNA, the CDR3 is TGTGCCAGCAGCCTCCTCGAGAGCTACACCTTC. The J gene is TRBJ1-2, the V gene TRBV7-9; D uncertain. CDR3 length equals 11 residues. V lost 5 bases and J 9 bases, leaving 10 bases between the germline ends. The germline V gene has CDR1 SEHNR and CDR2 FQNEAQ (reference sequence). The full variable domain, rest sourced from reference TRBV7-9 and TRBJ1-2, is DTGVSQNPRHKITKRGQNVTFRCDPISEHNRLYWYRQTLGQGPEFLTYFQNEAQLEKSRLLSDRFSAERPKGSFSTLEIQRTEQGDSAMYLCASSLLESYTFGSGTRLTVV.

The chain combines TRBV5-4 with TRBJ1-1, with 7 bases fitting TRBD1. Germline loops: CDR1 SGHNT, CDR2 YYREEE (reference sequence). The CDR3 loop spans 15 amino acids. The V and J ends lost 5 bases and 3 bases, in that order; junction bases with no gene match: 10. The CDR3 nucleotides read TGTGCCAGCAGTTCGACACAGGGGATTTACACTGAAGCTTTCTTT. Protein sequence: CASSSTQGIYTEAFF.

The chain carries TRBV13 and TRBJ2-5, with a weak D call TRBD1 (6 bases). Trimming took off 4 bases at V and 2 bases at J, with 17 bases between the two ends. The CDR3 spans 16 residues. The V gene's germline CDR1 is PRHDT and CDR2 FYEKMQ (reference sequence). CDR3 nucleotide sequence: TGTGCCAGCAGCTCATCCCCGCAGGGGCATCAAGAGACCCAGTACTTC. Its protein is CASSSSPQGHQETQYF. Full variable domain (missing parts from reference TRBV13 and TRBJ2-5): AAGVIQSPRHLIKEKRETATLKCYPIPRHDTVYWYQQGPGQDPQFLISFYEKMQSDKGSIPDRFSAQQFSDYHSELNMSSLELGDSALYFCASSSSPQGHQETQYFGPGTRLLVL.

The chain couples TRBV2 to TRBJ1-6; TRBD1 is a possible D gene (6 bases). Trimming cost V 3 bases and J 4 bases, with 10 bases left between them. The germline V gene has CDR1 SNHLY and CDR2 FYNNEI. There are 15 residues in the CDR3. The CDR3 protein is CASSETDSYNSPLHF. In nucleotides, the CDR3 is TGTGCCAGCAGTGAGACGGACAGTTATAATTCACCCCTCCACTTT.

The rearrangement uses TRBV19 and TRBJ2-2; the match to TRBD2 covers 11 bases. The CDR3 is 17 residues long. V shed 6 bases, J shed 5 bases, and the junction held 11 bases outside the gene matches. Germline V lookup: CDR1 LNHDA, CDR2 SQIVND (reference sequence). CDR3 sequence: CASSSSGGDSWTGELFF. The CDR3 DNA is TGTGCCAGTAGCAGTAGCGGGGGGGACAGTTGGACCGGGGAGCTGTTTTTT. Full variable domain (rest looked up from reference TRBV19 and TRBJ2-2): DGGITQSPKYLFRKEGQNVTLSCEQNLNHDAMYWYRQDPGQGLRLIYYSQIVNDFQKGDIAEGYSVSREKKESFPLTVTSAQKNPTAFYLCASSSSGGDSWTGELFFGEGSRLTVL.

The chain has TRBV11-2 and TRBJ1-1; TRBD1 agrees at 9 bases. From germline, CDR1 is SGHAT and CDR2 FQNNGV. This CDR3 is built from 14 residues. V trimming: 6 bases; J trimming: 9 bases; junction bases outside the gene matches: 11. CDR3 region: CASRPREDRGQAFF. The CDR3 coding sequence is TGTGCCAGCAGACCCCGCGAGGACAGGGGCCAAGCTTTCTTT.

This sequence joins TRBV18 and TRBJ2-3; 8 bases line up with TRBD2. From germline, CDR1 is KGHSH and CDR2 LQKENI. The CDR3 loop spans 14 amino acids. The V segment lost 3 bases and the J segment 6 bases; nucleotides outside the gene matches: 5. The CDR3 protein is CASSPGLVGDTQYF. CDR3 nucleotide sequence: TGTGCCAGCTCACCGGGACTAGTAGGGGATACGCAGTATTTT.

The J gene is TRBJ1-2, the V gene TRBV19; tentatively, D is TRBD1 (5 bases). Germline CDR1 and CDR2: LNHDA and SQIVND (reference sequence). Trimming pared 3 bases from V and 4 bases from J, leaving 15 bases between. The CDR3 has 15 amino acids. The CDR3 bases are TGTGCCAGTAGTATGGGAAGGGGATCTCCCTATGGCTACACCTTC. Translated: CASSMGRGSPYGYTF.

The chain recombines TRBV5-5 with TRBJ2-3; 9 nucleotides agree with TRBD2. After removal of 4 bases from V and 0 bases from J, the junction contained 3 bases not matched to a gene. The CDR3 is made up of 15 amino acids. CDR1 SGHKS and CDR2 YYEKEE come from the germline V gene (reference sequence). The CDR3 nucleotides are TGTGCCAGCAGCCTCGGACTAGCGAGCACAGATACGCAGTATTTT. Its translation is CASSLGLASTDTQYF.

CDR3 DNA sequence: TGTGCCAGCAGCTTCGGTACAGGGTACCAAGAGACCCAGTACTTC. This codes for CASSFGTGYQETQYF. The rearrangement joins TRBV7-2 to TRBJ2-5, with D possibly matching TRBD1 (6 bases). The germline CDR1 and CDR2 sequences are SGHTA and FQGNSA. With 3 bases removed from V and 0 bases from J, the gap between germline ends came to 11 bases. This CDR3 has 15 amino acids.

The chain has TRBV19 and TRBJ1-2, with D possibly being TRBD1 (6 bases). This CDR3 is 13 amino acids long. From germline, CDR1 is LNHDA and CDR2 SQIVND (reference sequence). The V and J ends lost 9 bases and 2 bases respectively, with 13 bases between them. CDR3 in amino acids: CASQLDRNYGYTF. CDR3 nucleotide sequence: TGTGCCAGCCAACTAGACAGGAACTATGGCTACACCTTC.

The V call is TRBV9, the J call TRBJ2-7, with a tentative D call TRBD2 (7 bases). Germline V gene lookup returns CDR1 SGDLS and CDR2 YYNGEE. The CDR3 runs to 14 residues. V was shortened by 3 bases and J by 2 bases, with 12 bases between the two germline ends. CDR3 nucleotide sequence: TGTGCCAGCAGCGGTAGGGAGGGGGCCTACGAGCAGTACTTC. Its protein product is CASSGREGAYEQYF.